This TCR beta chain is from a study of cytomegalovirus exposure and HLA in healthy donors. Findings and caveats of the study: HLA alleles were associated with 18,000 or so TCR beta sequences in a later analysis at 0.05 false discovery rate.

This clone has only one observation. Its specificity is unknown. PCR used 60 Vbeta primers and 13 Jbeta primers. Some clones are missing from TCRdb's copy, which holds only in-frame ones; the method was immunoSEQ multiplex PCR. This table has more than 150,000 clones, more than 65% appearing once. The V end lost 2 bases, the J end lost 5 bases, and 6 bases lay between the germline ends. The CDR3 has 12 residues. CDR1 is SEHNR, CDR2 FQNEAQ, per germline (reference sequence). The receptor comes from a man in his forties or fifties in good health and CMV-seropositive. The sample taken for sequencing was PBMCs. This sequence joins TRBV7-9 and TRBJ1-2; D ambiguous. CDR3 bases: TGTGCCAGCAGCTTACCCGGTTATGGCTACACCTTC. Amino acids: CASSLPGYGYTF.